Listed below are T cell receptor beta chains from one sample, sequenced in a study of T cell responses to AZD1222 COVID-19 vaccine. TCRdb's copy holds only in-frame clones and misses some; the assay was immunoSEQ multiplex PCR. This table holds roughly 110,000 clones, 92% found once. The material was peripheral blood, obtained 28 days after the second AZD1222 dose. The receptors stem from an adult who received the AZD1222 COVID-19 vaccine. CDR3s include the opening cysteine and the closing phenylalanine or tryptophan. A D gene is named only where the DNA matches it firmly. Not every row has a clone size; where given, it reads once, few, many or a size class.

J gene	D gene	V gene	clone size	CDR3 DNA	CDR3 protein
TRBJ1-1	NA	TRBV6-1	NA	TGTGCCAGCAGTGAATCCGGGACGGACAACACTGAAGCTTTCTTT	CASSESGTDNTEAFF
TRBJ2-1	NA	TRBV2	NA	TGTGCCAGCAGATCAAAGACAGGCAATGAGCAGTTCTTC	CASRSKTGNEQFF
TRBJ1-3	NA	TRBV6-5	NA	TGTGCCAGCGGTAGCAGGGCTGGAAACACCATATATTTT	CASGSRAGNTIYF
TRBJ1-2	NA	TRBV5-4	NA	TGTGCCAGCAGCTTGGTCAGGGCAAACTATGGCTACACCTTC	CASSLVRANYGYTF
TRBJ2-3	TRBD2	TRBV24-1	once	TGTGCCACCAGTCGGGGTAGCGGGGGGAGCACAGATACGCAGTATTTT	CATSRGSGGSTDTQYF
TRBJ1-3	NA	TRBV6-5	once	TGTGCCAGCAGTTACTCGTATTTAGGGGCTGGAAACACCATATATTTT	CASSYSYLGAGNTIYF
TRBJ2-7	NA	TRBV3-1/TRBV3-2	NA	TGTGCCAGCAGCCAACTAGAGGGACATTACGAGCAGTACTTC	CASSQLEGHYEQYF
TRBJ1-2	NA	TRBV24-1	NA	TGTGCCACCAGTGATCCAGGGGATGGCTACACCTTC	CATSDPGDGYTF
TRBJ1-2	TRBD1	TRBV10-3	NA	TGTGCCATCGGGGCGGACAGGGCTTTCTCCTATGGCTACACCTTC	CAIGADRAFSYGYTF
TRBJ2-6	TRBD2	TRBV2	NA	TGTGCCAGGAGGGAGGGTTCCTCTGGGGCCAACGTCCTGACTTTC	CARREGSSGANVLTF
TRBJ2-7	NA	TRBV21-1	NA	TGTGCCAGCAGCAAAGGAACTAGCGCCAAGAGCTCCTACGAGCAGTACTTC	CASSKGTSAKSSYEQYF
TRBJ2-1	NA	TRBV4-2	once	TGTGCCAGCAGCCAAGATTTGGGGCGGGCCTTATACAATGAGCAGTTCTTC	CASSQDLGRALYNEQFF
TRBJ2-3	NA	TRBV2	NA	TGTGCCAGCCCCCCCAAGACCGGGGCCCATGCAGATACGCAGTATTTT	CASPPKTGAHADTQYF
TRBJ1-2	NA	TRBV20-1	NA	TGCAGTGCAAGTCACAGGGCTTATGGCTACACCTTC	CSASHRAYGYTF
TRBJ2-3	TRBD2	TRBV6-6	NA	TGTGCCAGCAGACCACTAGCGGGGGCCCCCACAGATACGCAGTATTTT	CASRPLAGAPTDTQYF
TRBJ2-7	NA	TRBV6-5	once	TGTGCCAGCAGTTCCGGGTACCTCTACGAGCAGTACTTC	CASSSGYLYEQYF
TRBJ1-2	TRBD1	TRBV7-9	NA	TGTGCCAGCGGCCGGGACAGGGACTATGGCTACACCTTC	CASGRDRDYGYTF
TRBJ1-1	NA	TRBV4-1	once	TGCGCCAGCAGCCCCCCTGGACGGGACACTGAAGCTTTCTTT	CASSPPGRDTEAFF
TRBJ1-5	NA	TRBV4-1	few	TGCGCCAGCAGCCACCAGGGTGGGGGCAATCAGCCCCAGCATTTT	CASSHQGGGNQPQHF
TRBJ2-1	TRBD2	TRBV5-5	NA	TGTGCCAGCAGCCCCATTGGCGGGACTAGCGGGGGTTCGGCGTTCTTC	CASSPIGGTSGGSAFF
TRBJ2-6	NA	TRBV6-5	once	TGTGCCAGCAGTTCGACCCTATCTGGGGCCAACGTCCTGACTTTC	CASSSTLSGANVLTF
TRBJ1-2	NA	TRBV6-5	NA	TGTGCCAGCAGTTACACTAGACGGGGTAAATTCAGCTACACCTTC	CASSYTRRGKFSYTF
TRBJ1-4	TRBD1	TRBV7-9	NA	TGTGCCAGCAGCTTCGGGACAGGGGGCCGGGAAACTAATGAAAAACTGTTTTTT	CASSFGTGGRETNEKLFF
TRBJ2-7	TRBD2	TRBV18	NA	TGTGCCAGCTCCCCCGGAACTAGCGGGAGACGGTACGAGCAGTACTTC	CASSPGTSGRRYEQYF
TRBJ1-5	NA	TRBV24-1	NA	TGTGCCACCAGTGATCGGGGGAATCGGGGCAATCAGCCCCAGCATTTT	CATSDRGNRGNQPQHF
TRBJ1-2	NA	TRBV7-9	NA	TGTGCCAGCAGCTTTGGGGATCTGGGAGGCTACACCTTC	CASSFGDLGGYTF
TRBJ2-7	NA	TRBV5-1	NA	TGCGCCAGCAGTCTTAGGGGAGACTCCTACGAGCAGTACTTC	CASSLRGDSYEQYF
TRBJ1-2	NA	TRBV3-1/TRBV3-2	NA	TGTGCCAGCAGCCAAGTGGGGGTGGATGGCTACACCTTC	CASSQVGVDGYTF
TRBJ2-7	TRBD2	TRBV7-8	NA	TGTGCCAGCAGCGCCTGGCGGACTAGCGGTTACGAGCAGTACTTC	CASSAWRTSGYEQYF
TRBJ2-7	TRBD2	TRBV7-8	once	TGTGCCAGCAGCTTATCTGGCGGGAGGGCCCACGAGCAGTACTTC	CASSLSGGRAHEQYF
TRBJ2-1	TRBD1	TRBV7-9	NA	TGTGCCAGCAGACGGACAGGGAATGAGCAGTTCTTC	CASRRTGNEQFF
TRBJ1-5	NA	TRBV19	NA	TGTGCCAGTAGTTGGGGGAATCAGCCCCAGCATTTT	CASSWGNQPQHF
TRBJ1-1	TRBD1	TRBV7-9	NA	TGTGCCAGCAGGGACAGGGCGGGGAACACTGAAGCTTTCTTT	CASRDRAGNTEAFF
TRBJ2-5	NA	TRBV7-9	NA	TGTGCCAGCAGCTTAAACGGGCCTCAAGAGACCCAGTACTTC	CASSLNGPQETQYF
TRBJ2-4	TRBD1	TRBV28	NA	TGTGCCAGCAGTTTACTGAGGGGACAGGGCGTCCAAATAGCCAAAAACATTCAGTACTTC	CASSLLRGQGVQIAKNIQYF
TRBJ2-7	NA	TRBV25-1	NA	TGTGCCAGCAGTGAATGGGGTGGAGTCGAGCAGTACTTC	CASSEWGGVEQYF
TRBJ2-7	NA	TRBV19	NA	TGTGCCAGTAGTATATCGGGAGCCCTCTACGAGCAGTACTTC	CASSISGALYEQYF
TRBJ1-2	NA	TRBV10-3	NA	TGTGCCACCGCACAGGGAGAATCTAACTATGGCTACACCTTC	CATAQGESNYGYTF
TRBJ2-1	NA	TRBV7-8	NA	TGTGCCAGCAGCCCACGTAGCGTAAATGAGCAGTTCTTC	CASSPRSVNEQFF
TRBJ2-7	NA	TRBV7-8	NA	TGTGCCAGCAGCTTCGCCCCGACTCGACGGCCGCTCTACGAGCAGTACTTC	CASSFAPTRRPLYEQYF
TRBJ1-2	TRBD1	TRBV30	NA	TGTGCCTGGAGTCCGACAGGGGCGTCTGGCTACACCTTC	CAWSPTGASGYTF
TRBJ1-2	TRBD1	TRBV5-1	NA	TGCGCCAGCAGCCTAAATCAGGGGGGCTATGGCTACACCTTC	CASSLNQGGYGYTF